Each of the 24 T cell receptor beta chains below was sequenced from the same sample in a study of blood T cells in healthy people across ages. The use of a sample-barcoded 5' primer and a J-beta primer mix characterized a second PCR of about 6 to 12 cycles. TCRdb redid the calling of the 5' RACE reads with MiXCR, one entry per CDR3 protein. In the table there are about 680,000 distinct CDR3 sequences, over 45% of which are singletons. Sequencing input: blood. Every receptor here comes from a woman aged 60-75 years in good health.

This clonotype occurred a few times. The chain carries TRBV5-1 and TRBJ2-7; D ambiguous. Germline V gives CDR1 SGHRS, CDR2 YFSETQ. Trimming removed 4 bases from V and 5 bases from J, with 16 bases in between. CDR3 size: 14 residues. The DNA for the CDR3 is TGCGCCAGCAGCACCAGGCCCGGTTATGACGAGCAGTACTTC. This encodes CASSTRPGYDEQYF.

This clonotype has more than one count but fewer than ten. The CDR3 DNA sequence: TGTGCCAGCAAATGGAACTTCCTGAACACTGAAGCTTTCTTT. Its protein product is CASKWNFLNTEAFF. V usage is TRBV3-1 and J usage is TRBJ1-1, with D unresolved. The V and J ends lost 7 bases and 0 bases respectively, with 12 bases between them. Germline values: CDR1 LGHDT, CDR2 YNNKEL (reference sequence). The CDR3 extends over 14 amino acids.

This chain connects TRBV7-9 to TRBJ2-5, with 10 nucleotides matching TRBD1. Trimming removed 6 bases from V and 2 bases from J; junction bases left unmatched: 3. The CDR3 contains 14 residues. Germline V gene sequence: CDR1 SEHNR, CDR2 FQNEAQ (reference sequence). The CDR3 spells CASSPDRGQETQYF. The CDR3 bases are TGTGCCAGCAGTCCGGACAGGGGGCAAGAGACCCAGTACTTC.

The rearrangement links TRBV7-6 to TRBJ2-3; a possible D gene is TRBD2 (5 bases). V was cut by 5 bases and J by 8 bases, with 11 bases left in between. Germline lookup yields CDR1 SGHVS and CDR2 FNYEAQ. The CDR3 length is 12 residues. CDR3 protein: CASSLEAGTQYF. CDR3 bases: TGTGCCAGCAGCCTCGAGGCGGGTACGCAGTATTTT. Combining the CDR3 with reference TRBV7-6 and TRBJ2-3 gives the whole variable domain GAGVSQSPRYKVTKRGQDVALRCDPISGHVSLYWYRQALGQGPEFLTYFNYEAQQDKSGLPNDRFSAERPEGSISTLTIQRTEQRDSAMYRCASSLEAGTQYFGPGTRLTVL.

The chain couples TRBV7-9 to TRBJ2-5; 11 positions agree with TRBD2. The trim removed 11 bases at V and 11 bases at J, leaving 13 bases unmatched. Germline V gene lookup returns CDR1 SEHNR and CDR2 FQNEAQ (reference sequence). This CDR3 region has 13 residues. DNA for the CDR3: TGTGCCTCACAAGAGCAACTAGCGGGAGAGCAGTACTTC. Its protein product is CASQEQLAGEQYF.

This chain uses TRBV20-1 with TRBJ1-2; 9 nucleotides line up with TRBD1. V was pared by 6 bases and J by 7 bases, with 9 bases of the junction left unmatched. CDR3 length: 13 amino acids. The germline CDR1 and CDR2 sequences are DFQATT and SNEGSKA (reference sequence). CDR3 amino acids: CSARQGVAFGYTF. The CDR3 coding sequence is TGCAGTGCCCGACAGGGGGTCGCTTTTGGCTACACCTTC.

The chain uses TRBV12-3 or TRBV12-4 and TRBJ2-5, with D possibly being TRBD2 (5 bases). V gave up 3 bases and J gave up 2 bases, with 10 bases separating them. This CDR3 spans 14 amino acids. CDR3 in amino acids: CASSFWERQETQYF. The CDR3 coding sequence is TGTGCCAGCAGTTTCTGGGAGAGACAAGAGACCCAGTACTTC.

CDR3 sequence (DNA): TGTGCCAGCAGCCAGACTAGCAGAAGCGCAGATACGCAGTATTTT. It encodes CASSQTSRSADTQYF. This rearrangement joins TRBV7-2 to TRBJ2-3; 7 bases agree with TRBD2. The CDR3 has 15 residues. CDR1 and CDR2 from the germline V gene are SGHTA and FQGNSA. V lost 5 bases to trimming and J lost 4 bases; unmatched junction nucleotides: 9.

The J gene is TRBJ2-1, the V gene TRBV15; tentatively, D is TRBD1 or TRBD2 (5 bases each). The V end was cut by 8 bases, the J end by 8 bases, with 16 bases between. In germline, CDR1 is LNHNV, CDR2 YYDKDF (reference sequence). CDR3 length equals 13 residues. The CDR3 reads CATARGPFDEQFF. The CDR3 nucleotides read TGTGCCACCGCCCGGGGCCCATTTGATGAGCAGTTCTTC.

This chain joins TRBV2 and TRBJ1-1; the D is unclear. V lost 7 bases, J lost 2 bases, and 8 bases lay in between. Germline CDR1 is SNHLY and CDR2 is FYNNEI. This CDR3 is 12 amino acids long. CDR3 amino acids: CASTPRNTEAFF. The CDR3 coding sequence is TGTGCCAGCACACCCCGTAACACTGAAGCTTTCTTT.

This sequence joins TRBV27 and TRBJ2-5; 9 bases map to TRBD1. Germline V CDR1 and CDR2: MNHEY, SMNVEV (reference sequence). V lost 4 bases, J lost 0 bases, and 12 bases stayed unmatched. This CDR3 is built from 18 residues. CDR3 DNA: TGTGCCAGCAGTTCACCGACAGGGGGAGCGGGGTACCAAGAGACCCAGTACTTC. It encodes CASSSPTGGAGYQETQYF.

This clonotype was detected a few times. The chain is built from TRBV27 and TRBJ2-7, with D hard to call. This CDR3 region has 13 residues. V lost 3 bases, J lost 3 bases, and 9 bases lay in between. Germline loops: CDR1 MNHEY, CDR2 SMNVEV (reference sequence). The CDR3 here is CASSFRRIYEQYF. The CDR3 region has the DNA TGTGCCAGCAGTTTCCGACGGATCTACGAGCAGTACTTC.

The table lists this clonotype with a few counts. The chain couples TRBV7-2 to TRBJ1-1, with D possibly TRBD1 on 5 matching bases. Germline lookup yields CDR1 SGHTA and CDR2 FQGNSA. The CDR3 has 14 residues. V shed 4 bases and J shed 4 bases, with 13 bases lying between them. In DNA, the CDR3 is TGTGCCAGCAGCTGGCGGGGACTTAGCACTGAAGCTTTCTTT. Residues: CASSWRGLSTEAFF.

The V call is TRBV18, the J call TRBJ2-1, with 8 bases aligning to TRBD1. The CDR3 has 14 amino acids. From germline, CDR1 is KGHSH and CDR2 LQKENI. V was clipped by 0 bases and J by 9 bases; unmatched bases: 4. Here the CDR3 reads CASSPPGTGGEQFF. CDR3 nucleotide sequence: TGTGCCAGCTCACCACCGGGTACAGGGGGTGAGCAGTTCTTC.

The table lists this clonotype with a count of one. The CDR3 spells CASSSVPEQYF. Written as DNA, the CDR3 is TGTGCCAGCAGTTCAGTGCCCGAGCAGTACTTC. The rearrangement joins TRBV28 to TRBJ2-7; D remains ambiguous. The CDR3 runs 11 residues. Germline loops: CDR1 MDHEN, CDR2 SYDVKM. V was cut by 4 bases and J by 6 bases, with 7 bases left in between.

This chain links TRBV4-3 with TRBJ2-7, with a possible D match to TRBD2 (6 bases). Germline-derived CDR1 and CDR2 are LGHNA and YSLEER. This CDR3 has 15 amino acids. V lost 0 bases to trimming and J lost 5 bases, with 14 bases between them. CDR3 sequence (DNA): TGCGCCAGCAGCCAAGAAGTTTCAAGCGGGCACGAGCAGTACTTC. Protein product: CASSQEVSSGHEQYF.

CDR3 in DNA: TGTGCCAGCAGTTACCCGGACGAGCAGTACTTC. This translates into CASSYPDEQYF. The chain combines TRBV6-2 or TRBV6-3 with TRBJ2-7; no clear D. The length of the CDR3 is 11 residues. Looked up from germline, CDR1 is MNHEY and CDR2 is SVGEGT. Trimming took off 2 bases at V and 5 bases at J, with 4 bases between the two ends.

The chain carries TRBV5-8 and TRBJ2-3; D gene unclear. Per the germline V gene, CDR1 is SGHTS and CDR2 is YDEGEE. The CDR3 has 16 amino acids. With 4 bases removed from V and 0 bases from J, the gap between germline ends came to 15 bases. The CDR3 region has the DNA TGTGCCAGCAGCCAAAAAGGACGACCTAGCACAGATACGCAGTATTTT. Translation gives CASSQKGRPSTDTQYF. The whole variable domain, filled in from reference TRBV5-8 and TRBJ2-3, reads EAGVTQSPTHLIKTRGQQATLRCSPISGHTSVYWYQQALGLGLQFLLWYDEGEERNRGNFPPRFSGRQFPNYSSELNVNALELEDSALYLCASSQKGRPSTDTQYFGPGTRLTVL.

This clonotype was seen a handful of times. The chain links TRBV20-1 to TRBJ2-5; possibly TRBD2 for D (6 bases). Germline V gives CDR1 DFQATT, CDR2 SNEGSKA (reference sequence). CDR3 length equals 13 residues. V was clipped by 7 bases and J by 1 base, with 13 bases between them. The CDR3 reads CSVYPGSQETQYF. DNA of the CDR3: TGCAGTGTCTATCCCGGGAGCCAAGAGACCCAGTACTTC.

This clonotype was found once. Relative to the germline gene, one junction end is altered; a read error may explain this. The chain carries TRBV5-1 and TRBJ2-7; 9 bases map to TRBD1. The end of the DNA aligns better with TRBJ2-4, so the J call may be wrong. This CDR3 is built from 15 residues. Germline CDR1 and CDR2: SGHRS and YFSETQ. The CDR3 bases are TGCGCCAGCAGCTTTTCCGGGACAGGGAAAACCATTCAGTACTTC. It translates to CASSFSGTGKTIQYF.

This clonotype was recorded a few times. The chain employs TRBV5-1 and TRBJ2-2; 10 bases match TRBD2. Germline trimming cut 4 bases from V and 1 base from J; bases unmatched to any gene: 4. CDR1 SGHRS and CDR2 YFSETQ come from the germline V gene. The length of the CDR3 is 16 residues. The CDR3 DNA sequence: TGCGCCAGCAGCCTCCGGACTAGCGGGAACACCGGGGAGCTGTTTTTT. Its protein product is CASSLRTSGNTGELFF. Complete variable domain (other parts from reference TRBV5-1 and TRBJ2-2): KAGVTQTPRYLIKTRGQQVTLSCSPISGHRSVSWYQQTPGQGLQFLFEYFSETQRNKGNFPGRFSGRQFSNSRSEMNVSTLELGDSALYLCASSLRTSGNTGELFFGEGSRLTVL.

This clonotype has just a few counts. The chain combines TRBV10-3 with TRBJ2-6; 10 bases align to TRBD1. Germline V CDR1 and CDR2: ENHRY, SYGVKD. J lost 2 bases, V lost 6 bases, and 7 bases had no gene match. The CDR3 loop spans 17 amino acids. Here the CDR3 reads CAIRDRGRETGANVLTF. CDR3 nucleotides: TGTGCCATCAGGGACAGGGGGAGAGAAACTGGGGCCAACGTCCTGACTTTC.

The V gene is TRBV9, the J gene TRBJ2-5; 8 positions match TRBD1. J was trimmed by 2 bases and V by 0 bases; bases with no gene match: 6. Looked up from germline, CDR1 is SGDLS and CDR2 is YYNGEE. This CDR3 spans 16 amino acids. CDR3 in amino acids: CASSVAGQGAQETQYF. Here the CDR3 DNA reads TGTGCCAGCAGCGTAGCGGGGCAGGGGGCGCAAGAGACCCAGTACTTC.

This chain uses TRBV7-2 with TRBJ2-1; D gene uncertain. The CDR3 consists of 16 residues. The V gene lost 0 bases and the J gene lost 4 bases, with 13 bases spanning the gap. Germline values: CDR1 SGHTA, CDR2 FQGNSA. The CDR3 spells CTSSLAGPTLYNEQFF. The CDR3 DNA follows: TGTACCAGCAGCTTAGCAGGGCCTACACTATACAATGAGCAGTTCTTC. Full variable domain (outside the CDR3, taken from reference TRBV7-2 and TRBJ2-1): GAGVSQSPSNKVTEKGKDVELRCDPISGHTALYWYRQSLGQGLEFLIYFQGNSAPDKSGLPSDRFSAERTGGSVSTLTIQRTQQEDSAVYLCTSSLAGPTLYNEQFFGPGTRLTVL.